Shown below are 21 T cell receptor beta chains from a single sample sequenced in a study of blood T cell repertoires in COVID-19 (dated by TCRdb to about 2020). Receptor libraries were prepared by the immunoSEQ multiplex PCR assay. Entries here come from immuneACCESS through TCRdb and include only in-frame sequences with V and J called. Some clones fail to appear in such tables; in the studies checked, an unresolved V gene covers under half of the shortfall, and the cause of the remainder is unknown. The sample records roughly 120,000 clones, 80% to 90% of which are singletons. The top ten constitute roughly 29% of the sample. What was sequenced was peripheral blood. These TCRs come from a woman between 70 and 85 years old with acute or convalescent COVID-19.

This chain links TRBV7-9 with TRBJ1-1, with TRBD1 matching over 9 bases. V lost 6 bases and J lost 7; bases outside the gene matches: 6. From germline, CDR1 is SEHNR and CDR2 FQNEAQ (reference sequence). The CDR3 has 13 residues. In DNA, the CDR3 is TGTGCCAGCAGGGACAGGGGTGGTAATGAAGCTTTCTTT. Its protein is CASRDRGGNEAFF.

The chain is built from TRBV11-2 and TRBJ1-1, with D possibly being TRBD1 (5 bases). Germline assignment: CDR1 SGHAT and CDR2 FQNNGV. The CDR3 is 17 amino acids. Between the trimmed V and J ends, which lost 1 base and 0 bases, there was a span of 15 bases. CDR3 in amino acids: CASSLVLTATMNTEAFF. The CDR3 DNA reads as TGTGCCAGCAGCTTAGTCCTGACAGCAACCATGAACACTGAAGCTTTCTTT. The full variable domain, its missing parts supplied by reference TRBV11-2 and TRBJ1-1, is EAGVAQSPRYKIIEKRQSVAFWCNPISGHATLYWYQQILGQGPKLLIQFQNNGVVDDSQLPKDRFSAERLKGVDSTLKIQPAKLEDSAVYLCASSLVLTATMNTEAFFGQGTRLTVV.

In DNA form, the CDR3 reads TGCATAACAAGCACAGATACGCAGTATTTT. This translates into CITSTDTQYF. The chain has TRBV20-1 and TRBJ2-3; the D is unclear. The CDR3 loop spans 10 amino acids. Germline CDR1 and CDR2: DFQATT and SNEGSKA (reference sequence).

The CDR3 loop reads CASVGTGGVEAFF. In nucleotides, the CDR3 is TGTGCCAGTGTGGGGACAGGGGGCGTTGAAGCTTTCTTT. The chain joins TRBV25-1 to TRBJ1-1, with TRBD1 identical over 12 bases. This CDR3 is 13 amino acids long. V lost 9 bases to trimming and J lost 7 bases; unmatched junction nucleotides: 6. Germline CDR1 and CDR2: MGHDK and SYGVNS.

Only one count was recorded for this clone. The genes are TRBV28 and TRBJ2-7; D possibly corresponds to TRBD1 (5 bases). This CDR3 is built from 19 residues. Trimming left V 6 bases short and J 0 bases short, with 27 bases between. Germline V gives CDR1 MDHEN, CDR2 SYDVKM. The CDR3 spells CASSPFEIFSRAYSYEQYF. CDR3 DNA: TGTGCCAGCAGCCCATTTGAGATTTTTAGCAGGGCCTACTCCTACGAGCAGTACTTC.

The table lists this clone with a few counts. The chain combines TRBV3-1 (or the pseudogene TRBV3-2) with TRBJ2-1, with TRBD2 as a possible D gene (6 bases). The CDR3 covers 14 residues. Trimming cost V 0 bases and J 11 bases, with 14 bases left between them. Germline-derived CDR1 and CDR2 are LGHDT and YNNKEL (reference sequence). The CDR3 loop reads CASSQDASENQQFF. CDR3 coding DNA: TGTGCCAGCAGCCAAGATGCTAGCGAGAATCAGCAGTTCTTC.

This CDR3 is CASSAIRGPLNTEAFF. CDR3 bases: TGTGCCAGCAGCGCAATCAGGGGCCCCTTGAACACTGAAGCTTTCTTT. This sequence joins TRBV9 and TRBJ1-1; D perhaps matches TRBD1 (6 bases). V dropped 3 bases and J dropped 0 bases, with 15 bases sitting between them. CDR3 length: 16 residues. The germline V gene has CDR1 SGDLS and CDR2 YYNGEE.

The rearrangement joins TRBV27 to TRBJ1-2; the D gene is possibly TRBD1 (5 bases). Germline V CDR1 and CDR2: MNHEY, SMNVEV (reference sequence). V shed 8 bases and J shed 2 bases, with 9 bases lying between them. The CDR3 has 12 amino acids. CDR3 bases: TGTGCCAGCGGGGACTCCAACTATGGCTACACCTTC. It specifies CASGDSNYGYTF.

The chain links TRBV10-3 to TRBJ2-1; weak D call: TRBD1 (6 bases). From germline, CDR1 is ENHRY and CDR2 SYGVKD. The CDR3 length is 13 residues. V lost 10 bases, J lost 5 bases, and 15 bases lay in between. This CDR3 reads CATLGTTNNEQFF. For the CDR3, the DNA is TGTGCCACCCTGGGGACAACAAACAATGAGCAGTTCTTC.

This clone was counted once. The chain joins TRBV6-1 to TRBJ2-2, with 15 nucleotides matching TRBD2. The germline gives CDR1 MNHNS, CDR2 SASEGT. The CDR3 length is 20 residues. Germline trimming cut 4 bases from V and 0 bases from J; bases unmatched to any gene: 9. CDR3: CASSGQPGLAGGSNTGELFF. The CDR3 nucleotides are TGTGCCAGCAGTGGGCAACCGGGACTAGCGGGGGGATCGAACACCGGGGAGCTGTTTTTT.

The chain employs TRBV6-4 and TRBJ1-1; 9 bases line up with TRBD1. Germline-derived CDR1 and CDR2 are MRHNA and SNTAGT. This CDR3 has 14 residues. V shed 6 bases, J shed 4 bases, and the junction held 6 bases outside the gene matches. The CDR3 DNA is TGTGCCAGCAGGCGGGACAGGGTGGCCACTGAAGCTTTCTTT. This gives the protein CASRRDRVATEAFF.

The rearrangement joins TRBV12-5 to TRBJ2-3, with D perhaps TRBD1 (5 bases). The CDR3 runs to 13 residues. V lost 4 bases to trimming and J lost 8 bases, with 13 bases between them. CDR1 and CDR2 from the germline V gene are LGHNT and FRNRAP. The CDR3 here is CASGSNLQATQYF. CDR3 coding DNA: TGTGCTAGTGGTTCTAATCTACAGGCTACGCAGTATTTT.

This chain joins TRBV5-6 and TRBJ2-2, with D perhaps matching TRBD1 (5 bases). The germline V gene has CDR1 SGHDT and CDR2 YYEEEE. This CDR3 has 13 amino acids. V gave up 4 bases and J gave up 12 bases, with 16 bases separating them. This chain's CDR3 is CASSARGVRKLFF. The CDR3, as DNA: TGTGCCAGCAGCGCAAGGGGTGTCAGGAAGCTGTTTTTT.

This sequence joins TRBV30 and TRBJ2-1; D unclear. There are 16 residues in the CDR3. From germline, CDR1 is GTSNPN and CDR2 SVGIG (reference sequence). Trimming left V 4 bases short and J 4 bases short, with 20 bases between. The CDR3 sequence is CAWTPPDMLRYNEQFF. Written as DNA, the CDR3 is TGTGCCTGGACTCCCCCAGATATGCTCCGATACAATGAGCAGTTCTTC.

The V call is TRBV3-1 (or the pseudogene TRBV3-2), the J call TRBJ1-6, with D perhaps TRBD1 (5 bases). The length of the CDR3 is 16 residues. Germline V gene sequence: CDR1 LGHDT, CDR2 YNNKEL (reference sequence). Trimming cost V 6 bases and J 7 bases, with 19 bases left between them. CDR3 bases: TGTGCCAGCAGATCCGCCGGCTTCCGGGGGAATTCACCCCTCCACTTT. Translation: CASRSAGFRGNSPLHF.

This sequence joins TRBV6-5 and TRBJ2-1, with D tentatively TRBD2 (6 bases). Germline loops: CDR1 MNHEY, CDR2 SVGAGI. Trimming shortened V by 4 bases and J by 2 bases, and 15 bases separated the two germline ends. The CDR3 covers 16 residues. The CDR3 loop is CASSWPGLPPYNEQFF. CDR3 DNA sequence: TGTGCCAGCAGTTGGCCGGGACTTCCTCCCTACAATGAGCAGTTCTTC.

This sequence joins TRBV10-3 and TRBJ1-1; tentative D call: TRBD1 (5 bases). CDR3 length: 11 residues. The V end was cut by 8 bases, the J end by 10 bases, with 14 bases between. Germline CDR1 reads ENHRY; CDR2 reads SYGVKD. The CDR3: CAIQQAQVAFF. The CDR3 DNA is TGTGCCATCCAACAGGCCCAGGTAGCTTTCTTT.

This rearrangement joins TRBV12-3 or TRBV12-4 to TRBJ1-2; a possible D gene is TRBD1 (5 bases). The V end lost 6 bases, the J end lost 2 bases, and 10 bases lay between the germline ends. This CDR3 is 13 amino acids long. In DNA, the CDR3 is TGTGCCAGCAGGAAAACAGGAAACTATGGCTACACCTTC. It codes for CASRKTGNYGYTF.

The chain has TRBV5-1 and TRBJ1-4; 9 nucleotides match TRBD1. The germline V gene has CDR1 SGHRS and CDR2 YFSETQ. The CDR3 totals 17 residues. J was trimmed by 7 bases and V by 4 bases; bases with no gene match: 14. The DNA for the CDR3 is TGCGCCAGCAGCCCGGGACAGGGTCCCTTGAATGGTGAAAAACTGTTTTTT. Its protein is CASSPGQGPLNGEKLFF.

J is TRBJ2-2 and V is TRBV9, with D unresolved. There are 14 residues in the CDR3. The V gene lost 1 base and the J gene lost 1 base, with 5 bases spanning the gap. The germline V gene has CDR1 SGDLS and CDR2 YYNGEE. CDR3 sequence reads: CASSVSWNTGELFF. The CDR3 DNA is TGTGCCAGCAGCGTATCCTGGAACACCGGGGAGCTGTTTTTT.

The chain combines TRBV7-9 with TRBJ1-1, with D perhaps TRBD1 (5 bases). Looked up from germline, CDR1 is SEHNR and CDR2 is FQNEAQ (reference sequence). V was cut by 9 bases and J by 3 bases, with 14 bases left in between. This CDR3 comprises 13 residues. CDR3 DNA: TGTGCCAGTGAAGGGGTGAAGGACACTGAAGCTTTCTTT. It yields the protein CASEGVKDTEAFF.